This T cell receptor (beta chain) is from a study of OX40 agonist ivuxolimab in advanced cancers. Findings of the study overall: The authors did not determine the antigen specificity of the expanded peripheral T cells.

V gave up 7 bases and J gave up 2 bases, with 12 bases separating them. Per germline, CDR1 SQVTM and CDR2 ANQGSEA. The CDR3 has 13 amino acids. A remark on this clone: Its antigen is unidentified.

Assay: immunoSEQ multiplex PCR; the TCRdb copy retains only in-frame clones and omits some. Of more than 9,500 clones listed, 70% to 80% are singletons. The source is an adult with an advanced solid tumor such as melanoma, head and neck, liver or kidney cancer. The J gene is TRBJ1-3, the V gene TRBV29-1; no firm D call. The sequences come from CD4+ or CD8+ T cells sorted from blood, collected in a trial of the OX40 agonist ivuxolimab. CDR3 nucleotides: TGCAGCGCCTACGATGTTCCTGGAAACACCATATATTTT. Protein: CSAYDVPGNTIYF.